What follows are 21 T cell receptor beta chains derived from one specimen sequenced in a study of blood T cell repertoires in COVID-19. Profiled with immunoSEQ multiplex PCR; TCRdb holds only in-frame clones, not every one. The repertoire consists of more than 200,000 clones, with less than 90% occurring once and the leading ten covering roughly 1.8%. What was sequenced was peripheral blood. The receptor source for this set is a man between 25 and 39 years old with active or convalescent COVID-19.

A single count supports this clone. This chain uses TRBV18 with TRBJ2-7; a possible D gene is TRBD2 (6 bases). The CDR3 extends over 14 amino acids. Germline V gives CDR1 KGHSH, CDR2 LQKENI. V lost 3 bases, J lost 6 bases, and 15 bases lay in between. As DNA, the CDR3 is TGTGCCAGCTCACCCGGACTCCGGGACTCCGAGCAGTACTTC. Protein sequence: CASSPGLRDSEQYF.

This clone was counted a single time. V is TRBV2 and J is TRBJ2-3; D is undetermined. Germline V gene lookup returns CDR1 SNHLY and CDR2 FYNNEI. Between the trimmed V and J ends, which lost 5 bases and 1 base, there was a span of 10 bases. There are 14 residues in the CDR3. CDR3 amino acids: CASSHPRCTDTQYF. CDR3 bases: TGTGCCAGCAGTCATCCCAGATGCACAGATACGCAGTATTTT.

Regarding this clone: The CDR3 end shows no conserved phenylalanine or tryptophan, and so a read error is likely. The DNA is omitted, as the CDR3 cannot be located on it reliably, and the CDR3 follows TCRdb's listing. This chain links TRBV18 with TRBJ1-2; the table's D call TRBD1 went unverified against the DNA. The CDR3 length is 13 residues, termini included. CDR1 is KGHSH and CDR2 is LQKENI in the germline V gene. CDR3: CASSPQLEDSHPE.

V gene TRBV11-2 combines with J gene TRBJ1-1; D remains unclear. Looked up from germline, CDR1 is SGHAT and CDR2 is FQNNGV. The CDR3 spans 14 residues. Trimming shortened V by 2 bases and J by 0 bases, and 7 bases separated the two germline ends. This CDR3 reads CASSLNQVNTEAFF. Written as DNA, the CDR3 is TGTGCCAGCAGCTTAAATCAGGTGAACACTGAAGCTTTCTTT.

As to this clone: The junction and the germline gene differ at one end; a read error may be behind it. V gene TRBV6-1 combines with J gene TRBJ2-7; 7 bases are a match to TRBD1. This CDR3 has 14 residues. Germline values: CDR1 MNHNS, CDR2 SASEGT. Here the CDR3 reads CASCDRAGSYEQYF. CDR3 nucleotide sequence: TGTGCCAGCTGTGACAGGGCCGGCTCCTACGAGCAGTACTTC.

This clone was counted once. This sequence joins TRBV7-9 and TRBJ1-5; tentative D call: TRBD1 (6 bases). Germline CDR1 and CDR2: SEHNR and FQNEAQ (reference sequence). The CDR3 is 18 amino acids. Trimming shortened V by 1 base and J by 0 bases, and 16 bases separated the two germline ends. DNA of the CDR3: TGTGCCAGCAGCTTAGTCAGTGGGACAACCGATAGCAATCAGCCCCAGCATTTT. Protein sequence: CASSLVSGTTDSNQPQHF.

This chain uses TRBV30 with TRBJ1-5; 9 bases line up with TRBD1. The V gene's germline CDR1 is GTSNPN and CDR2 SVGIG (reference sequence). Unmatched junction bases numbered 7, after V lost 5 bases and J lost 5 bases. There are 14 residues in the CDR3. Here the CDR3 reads CAWGLGQGHQPQHF. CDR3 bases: TGTGCCTGGGGGCTGGGACAGGGTCATCAGCCCCAGCATTTT.

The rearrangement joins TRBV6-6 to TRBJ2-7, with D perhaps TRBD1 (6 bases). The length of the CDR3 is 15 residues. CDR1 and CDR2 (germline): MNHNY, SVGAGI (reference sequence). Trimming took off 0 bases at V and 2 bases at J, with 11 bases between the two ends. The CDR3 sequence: CASSYSPGQTYEQYF. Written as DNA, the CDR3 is TGTGCCAGCAGTTACTCGCCCGGACAGACCTACGAGCAGTACTTC.

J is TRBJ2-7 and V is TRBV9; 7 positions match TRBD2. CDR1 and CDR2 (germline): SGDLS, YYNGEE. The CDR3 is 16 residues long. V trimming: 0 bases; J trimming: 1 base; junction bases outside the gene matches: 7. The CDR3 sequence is CASSVGPSGVSYEQYF. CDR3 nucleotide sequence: TGTGCCAGCAGCGTAGGGCCCAGCGGGGTTTCCTACGAGCAGTACTTC.

The CDR3 loop reads CATQGLESNEQYF. CDR3 DNA: TGTGCCACCCAGGGGCTAGAGTCTAACGAGCAGTACTTC. The chain combines TRBV19 with TRBJ2-7, with D possibly being TRBD1 (6 bases). Trimming removed 10 bases from V and 5 bases from J, with 18 bases in between. This CDR3 has 13 residues. Germline CDR1 LNHDA, CDR2 SQIVND (reference sequence).

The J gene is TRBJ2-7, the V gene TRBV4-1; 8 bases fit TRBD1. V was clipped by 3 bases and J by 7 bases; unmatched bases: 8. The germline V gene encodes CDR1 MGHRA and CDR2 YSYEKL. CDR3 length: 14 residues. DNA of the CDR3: TGCGCCAGCAGCCATTGGACAGGGTCTGAAGAGCAGTACTTC. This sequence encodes CASSHWTGSEEQYF.

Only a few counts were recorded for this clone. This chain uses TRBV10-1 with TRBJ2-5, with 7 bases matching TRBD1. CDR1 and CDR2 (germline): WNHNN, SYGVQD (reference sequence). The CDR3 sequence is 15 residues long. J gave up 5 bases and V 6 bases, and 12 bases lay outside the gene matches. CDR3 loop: CASSANRGVGETQYF. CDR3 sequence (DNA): TGCGCCAGCAGCGCTAACAGGGGCGTCGGGGAGACCCAGTACTTC.

The CDR3, as DNA: TGTGCCAGCAGTGAGAACAGATTGTATAAAACCTATGGCTACACCTTC. Protein product: CASSENRLYKTYGYTF. The chain uses TRBV2 and TRBJ1-2, with D hard to call. The CDR3 has 16 residues. From germline, CDR1 is SNHLY and CDR2 FYNNEI. V was shortened by 3 bases and J by 4 bases, with 18 bases between the two germline ends.

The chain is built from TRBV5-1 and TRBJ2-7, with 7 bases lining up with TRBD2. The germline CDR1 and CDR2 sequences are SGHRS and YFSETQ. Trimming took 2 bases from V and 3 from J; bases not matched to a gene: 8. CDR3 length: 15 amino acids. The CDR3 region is CASSLDGGMNYEQYF. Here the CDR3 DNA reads TGCGCCAGCAGCTTAGACGGGGGGATGAACTACGAGCAGTACTTC.

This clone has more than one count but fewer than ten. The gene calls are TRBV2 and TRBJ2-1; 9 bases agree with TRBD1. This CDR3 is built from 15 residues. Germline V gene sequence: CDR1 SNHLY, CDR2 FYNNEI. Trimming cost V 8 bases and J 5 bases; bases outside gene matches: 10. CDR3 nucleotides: TGTGCCAGCGGAGGGGACAGGGTGGCCCACAATGAGCAGTTCTTC. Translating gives CASGGDRVAHNEQFF.

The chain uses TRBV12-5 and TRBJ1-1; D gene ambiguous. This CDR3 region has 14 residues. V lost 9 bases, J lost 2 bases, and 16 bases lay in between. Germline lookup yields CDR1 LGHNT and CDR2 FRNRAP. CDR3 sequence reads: CASLEGPVNTEAFF. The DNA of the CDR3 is TGTGCTAGCCTCGAGGGTCCGGTCAACACTGAAGCTTTCTTT.

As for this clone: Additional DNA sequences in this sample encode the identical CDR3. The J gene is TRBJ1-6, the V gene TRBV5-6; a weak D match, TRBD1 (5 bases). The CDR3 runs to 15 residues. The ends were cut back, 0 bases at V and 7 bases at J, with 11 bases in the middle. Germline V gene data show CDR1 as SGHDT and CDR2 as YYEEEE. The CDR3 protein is CASSLGGGWNSPLHF. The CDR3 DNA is TGTGCCAGCAGCTTGGGCGGGGGTTGGAATTCACCCCTCCACTTT.

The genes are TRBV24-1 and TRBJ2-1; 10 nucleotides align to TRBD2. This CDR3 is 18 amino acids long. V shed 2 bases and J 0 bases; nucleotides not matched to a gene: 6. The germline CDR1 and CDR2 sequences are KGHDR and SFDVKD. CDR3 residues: CATSDSQRGGSSYNEQFF. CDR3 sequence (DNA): TGTGCCACCAGTGATTCTCAGCGGGGGGGCAGCTCCTACAATGAGCAGTTCTTC.

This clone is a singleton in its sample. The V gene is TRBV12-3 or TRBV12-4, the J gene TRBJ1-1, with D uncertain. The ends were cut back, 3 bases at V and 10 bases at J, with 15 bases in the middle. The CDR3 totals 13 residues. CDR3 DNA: TGTGCCAGCAGTTTCTCCTTGACCACGGGAGCTTTCTTT. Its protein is CASSFSLTTGAFF.

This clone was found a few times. CDR3 sequence: CASSFLESPLHF. CDR3 sequence (DNA): TGTGCCAGCAGTTTTTTGGAGTCACCCCTCCACTTT. The chain carries TRBV27 and TRBJ1-6; no reliable D call. V was pared by 3 bases and J by 10 bases, with 7 bases between. The germline gives CDR1 MNHEY, CDR2 SMNVEV (reference sequence). CDR3 length equals 12 residues.

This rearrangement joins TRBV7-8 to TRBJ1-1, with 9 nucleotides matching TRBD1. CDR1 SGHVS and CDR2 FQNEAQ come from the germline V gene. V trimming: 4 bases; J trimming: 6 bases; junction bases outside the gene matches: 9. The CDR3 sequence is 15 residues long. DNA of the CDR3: TGTGCCAGCAGCTCGCGTGGACAGGGGAAGCCTGAAGCTTTCTTT. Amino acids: CASSSRGQGKPEAFF.